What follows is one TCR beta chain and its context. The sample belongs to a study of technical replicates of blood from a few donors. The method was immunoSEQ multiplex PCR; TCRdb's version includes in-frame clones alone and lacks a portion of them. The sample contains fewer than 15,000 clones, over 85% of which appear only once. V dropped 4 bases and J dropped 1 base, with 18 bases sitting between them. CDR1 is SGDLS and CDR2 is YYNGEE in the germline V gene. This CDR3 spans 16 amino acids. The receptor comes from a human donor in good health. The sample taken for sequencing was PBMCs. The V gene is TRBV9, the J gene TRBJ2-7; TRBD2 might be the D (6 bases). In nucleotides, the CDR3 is TGTGCCAGCAGCCTAAGAGGAGGGTGGGGATCCTACGAGCAGTACTTC. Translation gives CASSLRGGWGSYEQYF.